This T cell receptor (beta chain) was identified in a study of cytomegalovirus exposure and HLA in healthy donors (TCRdb year 2017). A note on the overall study: In an earlier analysis of 587 of the donors, under 300 Gb of sequence data and 90 million to 120 million unique TCR beta sequences from about 190 million T cells were reported. About 330 gigabases of sequencing data and tens of millions of unique TCR sequences made up an early release that covered 500 to 700 HLA-typed donors. The genetic ancestry cluster associated with self-reported Caucasian donors included roughly 84% of the approximately 430 genotyped donors. The study aimed to test whether signatures of past pathogen exposure could be identified by cataloging public T cell receptors. The study used immunosequencing to profile the T cell repertoires of approximately 650 subjects and linked those repertoires to cytomegalovirus serostatus. Besides the first cohort of more than 650 subjects, a separate validation cohort made up of 120 or so different subjects was used. High-throughput TCR immunosequencing, statistical association of individual TCRs with disease status, and machine learning were combined to predict cytomegalovirus infection status. A later analysis re-examined previously published TCR beta repertoires from about 700 donors and added high-resolution HLA genotyping to investigate patterns of TCR occurrence. In the later analysis, no new phenotypic data were used to find candidate immune exposures; instead, reliance was placed on TCR beta sequences and their occurrence across donors. In an earlier analysis of several hundred of the donors, high-throughput TCR beta sequencing was used to judge whether each TCR beta V gene segment behaved as functional or pseudogenic. Donor age, sex, ethnicity and CMV serostatus were collected together with the repertoire data. Genome-wide SNP genotypes for about 65% of the 666 donors were used in a later genetic analysis, which treated that subset as a discovery cohort. All discovery cohort repertoires had been generated on a single sequencing platform. Both class I and class II loci were covered by HLA typing, at four-digit resolution. The number of typed donors differed by locus: about 629-630 for A, B, C, DRB1 and DQB1; approximately 520 for DQA1; over 600 for DPA1; and around 490 for DPB1. Five DR-DQ haplotypes were treated as single units for association and clustering because of strong linkage in the cohort. Among some 400 genotyped donors of the cohort, an average of about 240,000 unique TCR beta nucleotide sequences was sequenced per donor, of which about 20% were non-productive.

To prepare the library, the immunoSEQ multiplex PCR assay was applied. The multiplex PCR relied on a mix of 60 forward primers for TCR Vbeta segments and 13 reverse primers for TCR Jbeta segments. A multiplex PCR assay on genomic DNA amplified the CDR3 region of rearranged TCR beta genes. The Illumina HiSeq System was used to sequence the amplified TCR beta libraries as 87-base-pair reads. In the authors' own workflow: A later analysis counted about 76 million unique TCR beta chains across the 650 to 700 repertoires, and some 11 million of these chains were shared by at least two donors. A nearest-neighbor algorithm error-corrected the raw reads and collapsed the reads into unique sequences, merging closely related sequences to remove PCR and sequencing errors. V, D and J gene segments were assigned by aligning CDR3 sequences to IMGT reference sequences. For a sequence to be retained, at least a six-nucleotide match to both a V gene segment and a J gene segment was required. Rearrangements were classified as productive when the CDR3 lacked stop codons and remained in frame with V and J, and all other rearrangements were classified as non-productive. Following IMGT convention, CDR3 was defined as the stretch from the second conserved V-encoded cysteine to the conserved J-encoded phenylalanine. The earlier analysis of about 610 of the donors excluded sequences that lacked an unambiguous match to a single V gene segment. An earlier analysis of several hundred of the donors classified V segments as functional when productive rearrangements were above 56.7% and as segregating when the standard deviation between donors was above 5%. To diagnose cytomegalovirus status from the catalog of TCR beta chain sequences, a statistical classification framework was built. In a later analysis, V and J genes were assigned by comparing TCR nucleotide sequences against IMGT/GENE-DB human TR gene sequences. In a later analysis, CDR3 sequences and most-parsimonious VDJ recombination scenarios were assigned using the TCRdist pipeline. In a later analysis, every TCR beta chain was defined by the combination of its CDR3 amino acid sequence and its V-gene family, and reads without a unique V-gene family were dropped. To address suspected cross-contamination and a sequencing artifact, a later analysis removed approximately 590 highly shared, low-generation-probability nucleotide sequences. A later analysis calculated a clonal expansion index for each public chain from normalized within-repertoire ranks of inferred template counts. Generation probabilities in a later analysis came from a VDJ recombination model fitted to out-of-frame rearrangements, and those results were checked against IGoR. Hypergeometric tests were used in a later analysis to score TCR-TCR, TCR-HLA and TCR-CMV co-occurrence, with a repertoire-size bias correction applied to the TCR pairs. False discovery rates were estimated in a later analysis by permuting HLA or CMV assignments 20 times. In a later analysis, co-occurring TCRs were grouped with DBSCAN, and TCRdist sequence similarity was added when clustering was performed within HLA-allele-positive subsets. For co-occurrence clustering, repertoires with fewer than 30,000 or more than 120,000 public chains were excluded, along with roughly 5 repertoires with anomalous nucleotide sharing. Entries here come from immuneACCESS through TCRdb and include only in-frame sequences with V and J called. Some clones fail to appear in such tables; in the studies checked, an unresolved V gene covers under half of the shortfall, and the cause of the remainder is unknown. That table is the source of V, J and clone size, and D and trimming were worked out from the DNA. Recorded for this sample are around 130,000 clones; about 80% of them occurred a single time. The ten largest clonotypes hold approximately 4% of the sample.

The full study reports these points: Three of the identified cytomegalovirus-associated TCR beta chains were confirmed in vitro to be specific for cytomegalovirus antigens. The cohort was sequenced for TCR beta chains only, and without alpha or paired-chain data the features that could be detected were limited. A later analysis found that HLA-associated TCR beta chains were more clonally expanded and had lower generation probabilities than equally common non-associated chains. Presence/absence analyses assumed roughly uniform sequencing depth across donors, an assumption that may not hold. Because the 87-base-pair reads could not distinguish some IMGT-functional V segments, including TRBV6-2 and TRBV6-3, those segments were excluded. A further reported finding was that TCR beta sequences accurately predicted the HLA-A and HLA-B alleles for most subjects in the first cohort. In a later analysis, most CMV-associated TCR beta chains were found to appear HLA-restricted, with HLA associations seemingly driven largely by CMV exposure. A cluster of highly shared sequence variants was judged likely to represent a technical artifact of the sequencing pipeline. Specific HLA alleles were associated with 15,000 to 20,000 TCR beta sequences at a false discovery rate of 0.05 in a later analysis. HLA typing was unavailable for some donors at each locus, so association tests used only the typed subset. About 15 rarely observed V segments, including chromosome 9 orphons, were excluded from the earlier analysis of a few hundred of the donors because counts were too low. The study listed 150 to 200 TCR beta chains as associated with cytomegalovirus. Cytomegalovirus status was reported to be diagnosed by the classifier with high specificity and sensitivity in both the original and validation cohorts. According to a later analysis, TCR association rates differed among HLA loci, with DRB1 alleles showing the most associated TCRs and HLA-C alleles showing the fewest. A later genetic analysis associated a missense DCLRE1C variant with V-gene and J-gene trimming of TCR beta chains, and an independent cohort replicated the association. An earlier analysis of roughly 570 of the donors showed that most TCR beta V segments appeared in productive rearrangements either about 87% or about 30% of the time, which broadly matched IMGT annotations. The authors suggested that the approach could potentially be extended to other disease states and immunological phenotypes. The only immune exposure information available for the cohort was CMV serostatus. When HLA alleles, especially DR and DQ, strongly co-occurred, TCR associations were difficult to assign to individual alleles. Linkage disequilibrium might explain the correlated functional status among segregating V segments, but an unknown experimental factor could not be ruled out. A later analysis reported that several top co-occurrence clusters appeared linked to parvovirus B19, influenza, CMV and Epstein-Barr virus. According to a later genetic analysis, donors in an Asian-associated ancestry cluster had fewer N-insertions in productive TCRs than the approximately 700-donor mean. Across donors, most TCR sequences were observed very rarely, whereas some public TCRs were present in many individuals.

The cohort comprised fewer than 750 healthy bone marrow donors. At the time of sampling, all cohort members were nominally healthy, though unrecorded immune exposures were likely present. The donor tested CMV seronegative and was one of the 352 seronegative cohort members. Every donor gave a peripheral blood sample, and the peripheral blood mononuclear cells from that sample were used for TCR beta sequencing. The Qiagen DNeasy Blood Extraction Kit was used to extract genomic DNA from the blood cell samples. The CDR3 measures 15 amino acids from cysteine to phenylalanine. Solely the CDR3 DNA is kept, with 45 bases framed from the first base. Deletion took 3 bases off V and 1 base off J, with a span of 11 bases between the germline ends. Taken from the germline V gene (reference sequence), the CDR1 and CDR2 loops are LNHDA and SQIVND. Notes on this clone: Its antigen specificity is not known. Base qualities are missing; no much larger clone stands one base away.

The chain is made from TRBV19 and TRBJ2-3; the D gene lacks a confident call. This clonotype was sampled from a woman aged 40-49 years in good health and CMV-seronegative. The specimen was PBMCs. The sequence in DNA is TGTGCCAGTAGTATTTTCCAGGCAGGCACAGATACGCAGTATTTT. Protein translation: CASSIFQAGTDTQYF.